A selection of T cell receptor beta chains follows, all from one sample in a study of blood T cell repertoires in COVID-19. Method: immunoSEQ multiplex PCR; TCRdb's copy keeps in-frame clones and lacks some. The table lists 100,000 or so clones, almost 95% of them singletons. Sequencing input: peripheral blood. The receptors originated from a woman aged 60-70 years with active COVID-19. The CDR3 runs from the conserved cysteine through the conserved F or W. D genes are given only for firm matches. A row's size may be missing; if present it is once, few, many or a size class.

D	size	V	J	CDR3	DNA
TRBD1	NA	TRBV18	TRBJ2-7	CASSLPGTGTHEQYF	TGTGCCAGCTCACTACCCGGGACAGGGACCCACGAGCAGTACTTC
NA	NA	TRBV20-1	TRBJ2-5	CSASEADQETQYF	TGCAGTGCTAGTGAAGCGGACCAAGAGACCCAGTACTTC
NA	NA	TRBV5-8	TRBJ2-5	CASSTEPGVAETQYF	TGTGCCAGCAGCACAGAACCGGGAGTGGCAGAGACCCAGTACTTC
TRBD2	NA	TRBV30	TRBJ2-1	CAWSELAGGAGEQFF	TGTGCCTGGAGCGAACTAGCGGGGGGGGCGGGTGAGCAGTTCTTC
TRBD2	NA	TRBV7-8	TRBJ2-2	CASSPQSVGKGLAGGRGRTGELFF	TGTGCCAGCAGCCCGCAGTCGGTAGGCAAAGGACTAGCGGGAGGCAGAGGACGCACCGGGGAGCTGTTTTTT
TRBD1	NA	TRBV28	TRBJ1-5	CASSPGTGPDQPQHF	TGTGCCAGCAGTCCCGGGACAGGGCCGGATCAGCCCCAGCATTTT
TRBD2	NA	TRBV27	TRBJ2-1	CASSLRLAGSISPYNEQFF	TGTGCCAGCAGTTTGCGACTAGCGGGGTCTATTTCGCCCTACAATGAGCAGTTCTTC
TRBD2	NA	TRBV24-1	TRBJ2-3	CATSTSGTADTQYF	TGTGCCACCAGTACTAGCGGGACCGCAGATACGCAGTATTTT
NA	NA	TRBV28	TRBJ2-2	CASSLSQLSRSNTGELFF	TGTGCCAGCAGTTTATCACAGCTTTCACGATCGAACACCGGGGAGCTGTTTTTT
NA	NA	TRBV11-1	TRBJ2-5	CASSLGYQETQYF	TGTGCCAGCAGCTTGGGCTACCAAGAGACCCAGTACTTC
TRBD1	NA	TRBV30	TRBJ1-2	CAWSVIGTGYTF	TGTGCCTGGAGTGTAATCGGGACAGGGTACACCTTC
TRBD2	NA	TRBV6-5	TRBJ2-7	CASSLAGGVGTYEQYF	TGTGCCAGCAGTTTGGCGGGGGGGGTAGGGACCTACGAGCAGTACTTC
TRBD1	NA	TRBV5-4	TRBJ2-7	CASSYSGQGREQYF	TGTGCCAGCAGCTACAGCGGACAGGGACGCGAGCAGTACTTC
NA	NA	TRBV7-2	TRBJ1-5	CASSGSRNQPQHF	TGTGCCAGCAGTGGGAGTCGCAATCAGCCCCAGCATTTT
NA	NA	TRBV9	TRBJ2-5	CASSIGQVQETQYF	TGTGCCAGCAGCATAGGACAAGTCCAAGAGACCCAGTACTTC
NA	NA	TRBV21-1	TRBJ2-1	CASINNSGTGDNEQFF	TGTGCCAGCATCAACAACTCCGGGACAGGGGACAATGAGCAGTTCTTC
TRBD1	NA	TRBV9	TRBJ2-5	CASSDGGRGPQETQYF	TGTGCCAGCAGCGACGGGGGCAGGGGGCCCCAAGAGACCCAGTACTTC
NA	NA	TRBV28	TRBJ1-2	CASAEEAGPSYGYTF	TGTGCCAGCGCCGAGGAGGCCGGGCCCTCCTATGGCTACACCTTC
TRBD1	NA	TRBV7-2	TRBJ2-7	CASSSRTGLTYEQYF	TGTGCCAGCAGCTCACGGACAGGCCTCACCTACGAGCAGTACTTC
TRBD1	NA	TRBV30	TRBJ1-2	CAWSRDRGGYTF	TGTGCCTGGAGTCGAGACAGGGGAGGCTACACCTTC
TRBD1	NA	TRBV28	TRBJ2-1	CASIRDRTFTEQFF	TGTGCCAGCATTAGGGACAGAACCTTTACTGAGCAGTTCTTC
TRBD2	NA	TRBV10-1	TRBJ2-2	CASSAAASGAANTGELFF	TGCGCCAGCAGTGCGGCTGCTAGCGGGGCGGCGAACACCGGGGAGCTGTTTTTT
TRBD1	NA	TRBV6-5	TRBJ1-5	CASSFGQGSQPQHF	TGTGCCAGCAGTTTCGGACAGGGGAGTCAGCCCCAGCATTTT
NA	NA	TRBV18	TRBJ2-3	CASSPQRRNTVDTQYF	TGTGCCAGCTCACCACAAAGGAGGAATACTGTAGATACGCAGTATTTT
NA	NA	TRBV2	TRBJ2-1	CASSGDTLGNEQFF	TGTGCCAGCAGTGGGGACACCCTGGGCAATGAGCAGTTCTTC
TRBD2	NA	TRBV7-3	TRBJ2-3	CASSLWTSGRTDTQYF	TGTGCCAGCAGCTTATGGACTAGCGGGAGAACAGATACGCAGTATTTT
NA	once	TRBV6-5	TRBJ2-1	CASLHRTKTRNEQFF	TGTGCCAGCCTACACAGGACCAAAACCCGCAATGAGCAGTTCTTC
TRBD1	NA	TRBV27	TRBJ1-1	CASSGTGGRTEAFF	TGTGCCAGCAGTGGGACAGGGGGCCGGACTGAAGCTTTCTTT
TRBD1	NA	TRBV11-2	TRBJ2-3	CASSLGGTGVADTQYF	TGTGCCAGCAGCTTAGGGGGGACAGGGGTGGCAGATACGCAGTATTTT
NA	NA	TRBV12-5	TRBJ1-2	CASGSLREVLTYGYTF	TGTGCTAGTGGTTCTTTAAGGGAGGTGCTCACCTATGGCTACACCTTC
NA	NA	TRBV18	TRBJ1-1	CASSPPVSGRRGTEAFF	TGTGCCAGCTCACCACCGGTGTCCGGGAGGAGGGGCACTGAAGCTTTCTTT
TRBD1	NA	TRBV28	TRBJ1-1	CASSETTGRNTEAFF	TGTGCCAGCAGTGAAACGACAGGGCGGAACACTGAAGCTTTCTTT
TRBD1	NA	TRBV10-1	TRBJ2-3	CASSDRDRSKGTQYF	TGCGCCAGCAGTGACCGGGACAGGTCCAAGGGTACGCAGTATTTT
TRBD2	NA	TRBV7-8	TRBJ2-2	CASSLASGRGNTGELFF	TGTGCCAGCAGCTTGGCTAGCGGGAGGGGTAACACCGGGGAGCTGTTTTTT
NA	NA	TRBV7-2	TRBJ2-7	CASSLPVQGSRQYF	TGTGCCAGCAGCTTACCCGTGCAGGGTAGTAGGCAGTACTTC
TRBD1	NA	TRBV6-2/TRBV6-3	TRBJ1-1	CASSYSRGQGDTEAFF	TGTGCCAGCAGTTACTCGAGGGGACAGGGGGACACTGAAGCTTTCTTT
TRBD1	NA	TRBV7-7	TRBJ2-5	CASSVTGAGETQYF	TGTGCTAGCAGCGTAACAGGGGCAGGGGAGACCCAGTACTTC
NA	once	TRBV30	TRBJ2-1	CAWRGRESYNEQFF	TGTGCCTGGCGGGGACGGGAGAGCTACAATGAGCAGTTCTTC
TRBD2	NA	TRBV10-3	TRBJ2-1	CAISESAGGSYNEQFF	TGTGCCATCAGTGAGTCGGCGGGAGGGTCCTACAATGAGCAGTTCTTC
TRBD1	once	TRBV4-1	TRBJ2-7	CASSQGWDRGNYEQYF	TGCGCCAGCAGCCAAGGTTGGGACAGGGGTAACTACGAGCAGTACTTC
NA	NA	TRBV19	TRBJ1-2	CASAGASNYGYTF	TGTGCCAGTGCGGGCGCCTCTAACTATGGCTACACCTTC
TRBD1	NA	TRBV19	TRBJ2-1	CASSTDRDWGNEQFF	TGTGCCAGTAGTACGGACAGGGACTGGGGCAATGAGCAGTTCTTC
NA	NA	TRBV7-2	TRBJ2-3	CASSAQGSGTDTQYF	TGTGCCAGCTCCGCCCAGGGGTCGGGCACAGATACGCAGTATTTT
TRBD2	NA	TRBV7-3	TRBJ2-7	CASSMTGGDSYEQYF	TGTGCCAGCAGCATGACCGGGGGGGATTCCTACGAGCAGTACTTC
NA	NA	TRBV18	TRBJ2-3	CASSFSRADTQYF	TGTGCCAGCTCATTTAGCAGGGCAGATACGCAGTATTTT
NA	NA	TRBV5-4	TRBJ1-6	CASSLSLSSYNSPLHF	TGTGCCAGCAGCTTGTCGCTGAGCTCCTATAATTCACCCCTCCACTTT
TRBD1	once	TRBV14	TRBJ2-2	CASSRQGNTGELFF	TGTGCCAGCAGTCGACAGGGGAACACCGGGGAGCTGTTTTTT
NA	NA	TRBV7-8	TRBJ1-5	CASSLAATADQPQHF	TGTGCCAGCAGCTTAGCGGCGACTGCCGATCAGCCCCAGCATTTT
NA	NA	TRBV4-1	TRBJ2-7	CASSQGGDEQYF	TGCGCCAGCAGCCAAGGGGGGGACGAGCAGTACTTC
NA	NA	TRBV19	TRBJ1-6	CASSIIVNSPLHF	TGTGCCAGTAGTATAATAGTCAATTCACCCCTCCACTTT
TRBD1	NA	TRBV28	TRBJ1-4	CASSFRGLGEKLFF	TGTGCCAGCAGTTTTAGGGGGCTAGGCGAAAAACTGTTTTTT
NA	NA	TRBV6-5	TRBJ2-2	CASSYDSSGELFF	TGTGCCAGCAGTTACGACAGCTCCGGGGAGCTGTTTTTT
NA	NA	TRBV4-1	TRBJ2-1	CASSQALWRALNNEQFF	TGCGCCAGCAGCCAAGCTTTATGGCGGGCGTTGAACAATGAGCAGTTCTTC